A selection of T cell receptor beta chains follows, all from one sample in a study of blood T cells in healthy people across ages. TCRdb reanalysed the 5' RACE reads using MiXCR and keeps one entry per CDR3 protein. The data show hundreds of thousands of distinct CDR3 sequences, about 30% seen once. Sequencing was done on a sample of blood. These TCRs come from a woman older than 75 in good health. Each CDR3 is given with its conserved first and last residue. The D gene is left open where the match is weak. The size entry is marked missing in some rows and otherwise reads once, few, many or a size class.

D gene: .; clone size: .; V gene: TRBV12-3/TRBV12-4; J gene: TRBJ2-3; CDR3 protein: CASSLVMGADTQYF; CDR3 DNA: TGTGCCAGCAGTTTAGTTATGGGGGCAGATACGCAGTATTTT
D gene: .; clone size: .; V gene: TRBV28; J gene: TRBJ1-5; CDR3 protein: CASSSHTMSNQPQHF; CDR3 DNA: TGTGCCAGCAGTTCTCACACCATGAGCAATCAGCCCCAGCATTTT
D gene: TRBD2; clone size: many; V gene: TRBV4-1; J gene: TRBJ2-7; CDR3 protein: CASSQDEAGTYEQYF; CDR3 DNA: TGCGCCAGCAGCCAAGATGAAGCGGGAACCTACGAGCAGTACTTC
D gene: TRBD2; clone size: few; V gene: TRBV20-1; J gene: TRBJ2-7; CDR3 protein: CSASLTSGKLYEQYF; CDR3 DNA: TGCAGTGCTAGTTTGACTAGCGGAAAGCTTTACGAGCAGTACTTC
D gene: TRBD2; clone size: .; V gene: TRBV24-1; J gene: TRBJ2-4; CDR3 protein: CATSPGGAKNIQYF; CDR3 DNA: TGTGCCACCAGTCCGGGGGGAGCCAAAAACATTCAGTACTTC
D gene: .; clone size: many; V gene: TRBV5-1; J gene: TRBJ2-1; CDR3 protein: CASRLWGSEGNEQFF; CDR3 DNA: TGCGCCAGCAGGTTATGGGGATCGGAGGGCAATGAGCAGTTCTTC
D gene: TRBD1; clone size: many; V gene: TRBV12-3/TRBV12-4; J gene: TRBJ1-1; CDR3 protein: CASSLGGQGFTEAFF; CDR3 DNA: TGTGCCAGCAGTTTAGGGGGACAGGGCTTCACTGAAGCTTTCTTT
D gene: .; clone size: many; V gene: TRBV12-3/TRBV12-4; J gene: TRBJ1-2; CDR3 protein: CASSLAGERALYGYTF; CDR3 DNA: TGTGCCAGCAGTTTAGCAGGGGAGAGAGCCCTCTATGGCTACACCTTC
D gene: TRBD1; clone size: .; V gene: TRBV18; J gene: TRBJ1-5; CDR3 protein: CASSPTGGKQPQHF; CDR3 DNA: TGTGCCAGCTCACCTACAGGGGGCAAACAGCCCCAGCATTTT
D gene: TRBD2; clone size: once; V gene: TRBV7-7; J gene: TRBJ2-7; CDR3 protein: CASSLAPTSGSEQYF; CDR3 DNA: TGTGCTAGCAGCTTAGCCCCCACTAGCGGGAGCGAGCAGTACTTC
D gene: TRBD2; clone size: .; V gene: TRBV7-2; J gene: TRBJ2-3; CDR3 protein: CASSLTASGKADTQYF; CDR3 DNA: TGTGCCAGCAGCTTAACGGCTAGCGGGAAGGCAGATACGCAGTATTTT
D gene: .; clone size: many; V gene: TRBV4-3; J gene: TRBJ2-5; CDR3 protein: CASSQNNRDAETQYF; CDR3 DNA: TGCGCCAGCAGCCAAAACAACAGGGACGCCGAGACCCAGTACTTC
D gene: TRBD2; clone size: .; V gene: TRBV27; J gene: TRBJ2-2; CDR3 protein: CASSLLAGGDTGELFF; CDR3 DNA: TGTGCCAGCAGTTTATTGGCGGGGGGAGACACCGGGGAGCTGTTTTTT
D gene: .; clone size: many; V gene: TRBV20-1; J gene: TRBJ2-3; CDR3 protein: CSAPDTGTDTQYF; CDR3 DNA: TGCAGTGCCCCGGACACCGGCACAGATACGCAGTATTTT
D gene: .; clone size: .; V gene: TRBV20-1; J gene: TRBJ2-3; CDR3 protein: CSATPEGRRNTDTQYF; CDR3 DNA: TGCAGTGCTACTCCCGAGGGACGCCGGAACACAGATACGCAGTATTTT
D gene: .; clone size: .; V gene: TRBV12-3/TRBV12-4; J gene: TRBJ1-1; CDR3 protein: CASSFALGNTEAFF; CDR3 DNA: TGTGCCAGCAGTTTTGCGCTCGGTAACACTGAAGCTTTCTTT
D gene: .; clone size: .; V gene: TRBV19; J gene: TRBJ1-2; CDR3 protein: CAIKGRGPSEGYTF; CDR3 DNA: TGTGCCATCAAGGGCCGGGGACCTAGTGAGGGCTACACCTTC
D gene: TRBD1; clone size: .; V gene: TRBV24-1; J gene: TRBJ2-1; CDR3 protein: CATRQGPDYNEQFF; CDR3 DNA: TGTGCCACCCGACAGGGCCCCGACTACAATGAGCAGTTCTTC
D gene: .; clone size: many; V gene: TRBV7-2; J gene: TRBJ2-3; CDR3 protein: CASSPRGRWVADTQYF; CDR3 DNA: TGTGCCAGCAGCCCCCGAGGTCGTTGGGTGGCAGATACGCAGTATTTT
D gene: .; clone size: .; V gene: TRBV29-1; J gene: TRBJ1-1; CDR3 protein: CSVEGEGLNTEAFF; CDR3 DNA: TGCAGCGTTGAGGGGGAGGGGTTGAACACTGAAGCTTTCTTT
D gene: .; clone size: many; V gene: TRBV5-8; J gene: TRBJ2-7; CDR3 protein: CASSPNGASNEQYF; CDR3 DNA: TGTGCCAGCAGCCCAAATGGGGCCTCCAATGAGCAGTACTTC
D gene: .; clone size: .; V gene: TRBV10-3; J gene: TRBJ1-5; CDR3 protein: CAINRDYNQPQHF; CDR3 DNA: TGCGCCATCAATCGAGACTATAATCAGCCCCAGCATTTT
D gene: TRBD1; clone size: .; V gene: TRBV20-1; J gene: TRBJ2-1; CDR3 protein: CSASMIQGAVHEQFF; CDR3 DNA: TGCAGTGCTAGTATGATACAGGGGGCTGTCCACGAGCAGTTCTTC
D gene: .; clone size: .; V gene: TRBV15; J gene: TRBJ2-5; CDR3 protein: CATSRGEYNEQYF; CDR3 DNA: TGTGCCACCAGCAGGGGGGAATACAATGAGCAGTACTTC
D gene: .; clone size: .; V gene: TRBV5-6; J gene: TRBJ1-3; CDR3 protein: CASRPRTGSSGNTIYF; CDR3 DNA: TGTGCCAGCAGGCCCAGAACAGGGTCCTCTGGAAACACCATATATTTT
D gene: .; clone size: few; V gene: TRBV7-8; J gene: TRBJ2-7; CDR3 protein: CASSLYRSYNEQYF; CDR3 DNA: TGTGCCAGCAGCTTATACAGGTCCTACAATGAGCAGTACTTC
D gene: .; clone size: .; V gene: TRBV19; J gene: TRBJ2-1; CDR3 protein: CASSIVQGSPNEQFF; CDR3 DNA: TGTGCCAGTAGTATAGTACAGGGATCCCCCAATGAGCAGTTCTTC